The sequence of this TCR beta chain was determined in a study of human T cells and chemical hapten exposure. Study results and caveats: Patch test score tracked positively with PT1 expanded TCR counts. TCRs whose frequency exceeded 1 in 1000 remained the same following DPC sensitization.

Trimming at V came to 4 bases and at J to 8 bases, leaving 8 bases not matched to a gene. Germline values: CDR1 LGHDT, CDR2 YNNKEL (reference sequence). The CDR3 sequence is 14 residues long. This clonotype has just a few counts. Its antigen is as yet unknown. During construction of the library, unique molecular identifiers were attached to individual cDNA molecules for quantitative, reproducible TCR counting. TCRdb ran MiXCR on the RACE reads and lists one entry per CDR3 protein. Of around 260,000 distinct CDR3 sequences in the sample, approximately 8.6% were seen once. Noted time point: pre-sensitization, week 0. Treatment of the sample: therapeutic diphenylcyclopropenone sensitization with weekly scalp DPC. The authors' total RNA extraction used unfractionated whole blood.

The sequenced sample was whole blood, obtained in connection with sensitization to the hapten diphenylcyclopropenone (DPC). The receptor comes from a woman in her forties with alopecia areata. Some clones in this sample may be carry-over from other donors' samples. The gene calls are TRBV3-1 and TRBJ2-4, with TRBD2 matching 7 bases. The CDR3 region has the DNA TGTGCCAGCAGCCTGAGCGGGAAGGGAGACATTCAGTACTTC. It translates to CASSLSGKGDIQYF. The full variable domain, rest sourced from reference TRBV3-1 and TRBJ2-4, is DTAVSQTPKYLVTQMGNDKSIKCEQNLGHDTMYWYKQDSKKFLKIMFSYNNKELIINETVPNRFSPKSPDKAHLNLHINSLELGDSAVYFCASSLSGKGDIQYFGAGTRLSVL.